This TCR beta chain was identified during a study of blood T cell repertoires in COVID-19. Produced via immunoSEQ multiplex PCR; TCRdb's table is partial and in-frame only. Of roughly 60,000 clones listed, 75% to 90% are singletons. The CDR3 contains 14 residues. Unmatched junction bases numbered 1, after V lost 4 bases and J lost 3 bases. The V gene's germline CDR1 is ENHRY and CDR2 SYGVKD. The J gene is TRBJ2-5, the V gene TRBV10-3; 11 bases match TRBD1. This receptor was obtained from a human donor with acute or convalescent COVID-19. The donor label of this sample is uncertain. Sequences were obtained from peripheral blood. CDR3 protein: CAISGTGGKETQYF. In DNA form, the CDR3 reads TGTGCCATCAGTGGGACAGGGGGCAAAGAGACCCAGTACTTC.